Listed here is a single T cell receptor beta chain. Here immunoSEQ multiplex PCR was the method, and the copy in TCRdb shows in-frame clones only, minus some. Among 50,000 to 65,000 clones listed, around 84% were seen once. The data derive from a study of PD-L1 blockade in urothelial cancer. This CDR3 is built from 14 residues. The germline V gene has CDR1 MDHEN and CDR2 SYDVKM. This sequence was found in a man aged 45-65 years with urothelial cancer. V is TRBV28 and J is TRBJ2-7; TRBD2 might be the D (5 bases). This specimen consisted of PBMCs, obtained around atezolizumab (anti-PD-L1) treatment. The CDR3 bases are TGTGGCATCTTAGCGTCCCAACCCCCCTACGAGCAGTACTTC. Encoded protein: CGILASQPPYEQYF.